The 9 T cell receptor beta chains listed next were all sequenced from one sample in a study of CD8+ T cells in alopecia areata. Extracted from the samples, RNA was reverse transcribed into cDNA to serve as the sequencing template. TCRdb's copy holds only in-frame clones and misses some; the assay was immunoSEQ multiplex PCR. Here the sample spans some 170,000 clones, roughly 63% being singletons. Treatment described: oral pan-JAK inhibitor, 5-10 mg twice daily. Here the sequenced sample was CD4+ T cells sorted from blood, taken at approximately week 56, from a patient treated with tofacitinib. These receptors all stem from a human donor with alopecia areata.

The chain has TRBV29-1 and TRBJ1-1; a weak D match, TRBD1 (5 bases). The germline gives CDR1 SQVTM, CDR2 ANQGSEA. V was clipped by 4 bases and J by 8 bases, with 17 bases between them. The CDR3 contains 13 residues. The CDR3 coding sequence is TGCAGCGTTGTTCTTCGGCTTAGGGGCGAAGCTTTCTTT. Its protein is CSVVLRLRGEAFF.

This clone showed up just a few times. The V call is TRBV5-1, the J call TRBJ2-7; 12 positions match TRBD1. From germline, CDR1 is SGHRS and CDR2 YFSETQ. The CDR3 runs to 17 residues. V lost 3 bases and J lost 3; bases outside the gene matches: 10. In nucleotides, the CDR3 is TGCGCCAGCAGCTCACTACCGGGACAGGGGGCCGACTACGAGCAGTACTTC. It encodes CASSSLPGQGADYEQYF.

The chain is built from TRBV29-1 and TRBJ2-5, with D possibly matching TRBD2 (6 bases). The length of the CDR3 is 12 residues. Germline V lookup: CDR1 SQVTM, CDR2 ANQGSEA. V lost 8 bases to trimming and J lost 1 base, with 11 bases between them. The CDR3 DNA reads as TGCAGCCTAGGAGCGGGCCAAGAGACCCAGTACTTC. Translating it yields CSLGAGQETQYF.

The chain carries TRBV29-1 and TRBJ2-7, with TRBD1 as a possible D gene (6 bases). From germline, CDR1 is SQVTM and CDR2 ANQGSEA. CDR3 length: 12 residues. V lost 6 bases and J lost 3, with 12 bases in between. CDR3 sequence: CSVGTKIYEQYF. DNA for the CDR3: TGCAGCGTCGGGACAAAAATCTACGAGCAGTACTTC.

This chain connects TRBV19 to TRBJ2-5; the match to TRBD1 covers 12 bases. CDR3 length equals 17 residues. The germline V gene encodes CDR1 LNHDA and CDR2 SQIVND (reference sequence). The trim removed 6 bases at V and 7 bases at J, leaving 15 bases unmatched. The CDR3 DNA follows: TGTGCCAGTAGCAGAAATACACCGGGACAGGGGGCCGTGACCCAGTACTTC. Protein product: CASSRNTPGQGAVTQYF.

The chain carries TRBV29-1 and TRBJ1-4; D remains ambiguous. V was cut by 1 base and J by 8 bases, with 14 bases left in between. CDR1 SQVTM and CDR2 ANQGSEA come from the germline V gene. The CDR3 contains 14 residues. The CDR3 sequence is CSVEVGLEGEKLFF. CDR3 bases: TGCAGCGTTGAAGTCGGTTTAGAAGGAGAAAAACTGTTTTTT.

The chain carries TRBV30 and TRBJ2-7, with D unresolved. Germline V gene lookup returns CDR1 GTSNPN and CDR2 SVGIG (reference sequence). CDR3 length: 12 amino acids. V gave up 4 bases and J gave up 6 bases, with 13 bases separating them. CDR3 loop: CAWTGPTAEQYF. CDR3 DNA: TGTGCCTGGACCGGACCTACGGCCGAGCAGTACTTC. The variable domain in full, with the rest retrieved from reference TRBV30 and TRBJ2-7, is SQTIHQWPATLVQPVGSPLSLECTVEGTSNPNLYWYRQAAGRGLQLLFYSVGIGQISSEVPQNLSASRPQDRQFILSSKKLLLSDSGFYLCAWTGPTAEQYFGPGTRLTVT.

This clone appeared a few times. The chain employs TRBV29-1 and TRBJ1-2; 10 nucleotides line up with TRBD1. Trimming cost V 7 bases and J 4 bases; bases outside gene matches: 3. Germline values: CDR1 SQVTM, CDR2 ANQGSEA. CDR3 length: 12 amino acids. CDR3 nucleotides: TGCAGCGCAGGGACAGGGGCCTATGGCTACACCTTC. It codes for CSAGTGAYGYTF.

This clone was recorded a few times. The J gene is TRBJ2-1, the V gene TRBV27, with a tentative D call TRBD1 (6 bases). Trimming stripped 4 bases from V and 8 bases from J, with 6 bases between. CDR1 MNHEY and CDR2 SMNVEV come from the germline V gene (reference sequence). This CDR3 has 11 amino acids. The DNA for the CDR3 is TGTGCCAGCAGTTACAGGGATGAGCAGTTCTTC. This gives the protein CASSYRDEQFF.